Detailed here is one TCR beta chain. What it binds is unknown. Sequenced with the Oncomine TCR Beta short-read assay was DNA taken from cultured CD4+ T cells. Extraction of genomic DNA was performed on cultured CD4+ T cells. TCRdb redid the calling of the PCR reads with MiXCR, one entry per CDR3 protein. This table has 4,000 to 5,000 distinct CDR3 sequences, around 40% appearing once. This sample is part of a study of vaccination and CD4 T cells after COVID-19. Overall study: With nine mild cases and one severe, convalescent patients were SARS-CoV-2 positive by nasal swab PCR. The authors used overlapping spike peptides from SARS-CoV-2, HCoV-NL63, HCoV-OC43 and HCoV-229E to stimulate cells.

This CDR3 region has 14 residues. J lost 6 bases, V lost 6 bases, and 10 bases had no gene match. Germline CDR1 MNHNS, CDR2 SASEGT. The treatment was: approximately nine-day PBMC culture with coronavirus spike peptide pools or control peptides (ViraFEST assay). IL-2 at roughly 9.2 IU/ml and peptide pools at about 9.5 ug/ml were added to PBMCs cultured at roughly 2.1 million per well. This receptor was taken from a human donor who had recovered from COVID-19. The specimen comprised CD4+ T cells from blood, cultured in vitro, sampled after SARS-CoV-2 vaccination. The chain recombines TRBV6-1 with TRBJ2-7; 8 bases are shared with TRBD1. The CDR3 DNA sequence: TGTGCCAGCAGGGGCCAGGGACAGGCAGTCGAGCAGTACTTC. Translated: CASRGQGQAVEQYF.